This T cell receptor beta chain was obtained from a study of blood T cell repertoires in COVID-19. Study context: The study drew acute and convalescent COVID-19 samples from the United States, Italy and Spain.

Assay: immunoSEQ multiplex PCR; the TCRdb copy retains only in-frame clones and omits some. The sample consists of about 190,000 clones, around nine tenths of them appearing once. The germline V and J ends were trimmed by 10 bases and 3 bases, with 8 bases remaining between them. Germline V gene data show CDR1 as KGHDR and CDR2 as SFDVKD. The CDR3 loop spans 12 amino acids. The clonotype was recovered from a middle-aged man with acute or convalescent COVID-19. The rearrangement uses TRBV24-1 and TRBJ1-4; possible D gene TRBD1, 5 bases. The sequenced sample consisted of peripheral blood. The CDR3 here is CATTVANEKLFF. DNA for the CDR3: TGTGCCACGACAGTTGCTAATGAAAAACTGTTTTTT.